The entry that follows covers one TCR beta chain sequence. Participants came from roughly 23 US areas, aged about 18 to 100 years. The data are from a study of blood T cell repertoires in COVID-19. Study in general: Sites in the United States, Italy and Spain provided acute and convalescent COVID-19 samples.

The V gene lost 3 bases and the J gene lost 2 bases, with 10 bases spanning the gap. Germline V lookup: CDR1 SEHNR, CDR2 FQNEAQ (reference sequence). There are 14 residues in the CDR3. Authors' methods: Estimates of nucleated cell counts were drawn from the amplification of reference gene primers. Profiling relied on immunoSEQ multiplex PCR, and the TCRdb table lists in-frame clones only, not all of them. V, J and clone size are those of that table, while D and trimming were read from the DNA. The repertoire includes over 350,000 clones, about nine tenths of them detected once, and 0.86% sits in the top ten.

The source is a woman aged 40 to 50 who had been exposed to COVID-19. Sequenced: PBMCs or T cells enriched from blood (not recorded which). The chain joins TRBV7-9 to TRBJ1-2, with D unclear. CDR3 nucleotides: TGTGCCAGCAGCTTGTCGGGAGCCAACTATGGCTACACCTTC. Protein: CASSLSGANYGYTF.